The present entry profiles one T cell receptor beta chain with its context. The antigen remains undetermined. With 60 Vbeta and 13 Jbeta primers, the PCR was carried out. Sequencing was performed with immunoSEQ multiplex PCR; in TCRdb, only in-frame clones are kept and a portion is missing. The sample contains over 150,000 clones, roughly 85% of which appear only once. CDR3 length: 16 residues. Deletions cut 3 bases from V and 1 base from J, with 13 bases between. Germline lookup yields CDR1 MDHEN and CDR2 SYDVKM. This sample is drawn from a study of cytomegalovirus exposure and HLA in healthy donors. Study results and caveats: Reportedly, HLA-A and HLA-B alleles of most subjects were accurately predicted from TCR beta. Differences between HLA loci emerged in a later analysis of TCR association rates, with DRB1 most and HLA-C fewest. Later on, a genetic analysis was performed. It linked a missense variant in DCLRE1C with V- and J-gene trimming of TCR beta. Cytomegalovirus status was reportedly diagnosed by the classifier with high sensitivity and specificity.

The sequenced sample was PBMCs. This receptor was taken from a male donor in good health and CMV-seropositive. This chain links TRBV28 with TRBJ1-3, with D possibly being TRBD1 (6 bases). The CDR3 spells CASSLDTGLSGNTIYF. The CDR3 nucleotides read TGTGCCAGCAGTTTGGATACAGGGCTATCTGGAAACACCATATATTTT. The full variable domain, rest sourced from reference TRBV28 and TRBJ1-3, is DVKVTQSSRYLVKRTGEKVFLECVQDMDHENMFWYRQDPGLGLRLIYFSYDVKMKEKGDIPEGYSVSREKKERFSLILESASTNQTSMYLCASSLDTGLSGNTIYFGEGSWLTVV.